This T cell receptor beta chain was identified during a study of blood T cell repertoires in COVID-19. Study-wide background: Samples representing acute and convalescent COVID-19 were sourced from the United States, Italy and Spain. From T cells, B-cell-depleted T cells, or PBMCs came the material, which was cDNA or gDNA.

In the source study's methods: Amplification of reference gene primers provided the estimated nucleated cell counts. Clones were read by immunoSEQ multiplex PCR, and TCRdb kept only the in-frame ones, dropping some. The DNA gave D and trimming, while V, J and clone size come from that table. The table has about 240,000 clones, 87% seen once; the top ten hold 7.2%. The CDR3 consists of 17 residues. Germline V CDR1 and CDR2: KGHSH, LQKENI. With V trimmed by 3 bases and J by 6 bases, 16 bases remained unmatched. The TCR comes from a man in his 60s who had recovered from COVID-19. The sequencing input was peripheral blood. The rearrangement joins TRBV18 to TRBJ1-2; TRBD1 agrees at 7 bases. The CDR3 protein is CASSPQPPPGQLNGYTF. The CDR3 DNA reads TGTGCCAGCTCACCCCAACCCCCTCCGGGACAGTTAAATGGCTACACCTTC.